This T cell receptor (beta chain) is from a study of naive and memory T cell subsets. CD4 T cells were positively selected, then CD8 T cells from the CD4-negative fraction. An equimolar mix of two oligonucleotides served as the beta constant-region primer for TRBC1 and TRBC2. MiXCR, applied by TCRdb to the UMI-ligation and nested PCR reads, yields one record per CDR3 protein. The data hold about 85,000 distinct CDR3 sequences, with less than 15% observed a single time. The material sequenced was central memory CD4+ T cells from blood. This clonotype originated in a human donor in good health.

The CDR3 DNA follows: TGTGCCAGCAGTTTAAGGACAGACGACCCATCTGGCCGTTTGACCCTCCACTTT. It codes for CASSLRTDDPSGRLTLHF. V gene TRBV27 combines with J gene TRBJ1-6, with D possibly being TRBD1 (6 bases). V gave up 2 bases and J gave up 14 bases, with 28 bases separating them. Germline CDR1 and CDR2: MNHEY and SMNVEV (reference sequence). There are 18 residues in the CDR3.